These 13 T cell receptor beta chains share one sample of origin, sequenced in a study of blood T cell repertoires in COVID-19 (dated by TCRdb to the early 2020s). The method was the immunoSEQ multiplex PCR assay. The table was pulled from immuneACCESS by TCRdb, which kept in-frame rearrangements only. Such tables lose some clones; where checked, under half of the loss comes from unresolved V genes, and the rest has no known cause. The sample table contains some 150,000 clones; only one count was recorded for roughly 84% of them. Together, the top ten hold roughly 8.7% of the sample. What was sequenced was peripheral blood. All receptors come from a woman aged 60 to 75 with acute or convalescent COVID-19.

The chain employs TRBV10-3 and TRBJ1-2; D is undetermined. The CDR3 is 13 amino acids. CDR1 and CDR2 from the germline V gene are ENHRY and SYGVKD. V shed 4 bases and J shed 8 bases, with 14 bases lying between them. The CDR3 DNA reads TGTGCCATCAGTGGCGCCCCTATTTTAGGCTACACCTTC. It encodes CAISGAPILGYTF.

This chain uses TRBV2 with TRBJ1-2; maybe TRBD1 (6 bases). CDR3 length: 16 amino acids. Germline loops: CDR1 SNHLY, CDR2 FYNNEI. V was trimmed by 5 bases and J by 5 bases, leaving 21 bases between them. In DNA, the CDR3 is TGTGCCAGCAGTCCCACCTCCACAGGGCCCGTTTATGGCTACACCTTC. It encodes CASSPTSTGPVYGYTF.

The chain has TRBV19 and TRBJ1-3; TRBD1 matches 9 bases. V trimming: 2 bases; J trimming: 3 bases; junction bases outside the gene matches: 2. From germline, CDR1 is LNHDA and CDR2 SQIVND (reference sequence). The CDR3 is made up of 15 amino acids. The CDR3 nucleotides read TGTGCCAGTAGTATAAGGGGACAGGGTGGAAACACCATATATTTT. Translated: CASSIRGQGGNTIYF.

The chain has TRBV12-3 or TRBV12-4 and TRBJ1-6; tentative D call: TRBD1 (6 bases). This CDR3 spans 13 amino acids. V lost 4 bases and J 7 bases, leaving 8 bases between the germline ends. Here the CDR3 DNA reads TGTGCCAGCAGTTCGGGACAAAATTCACCCCTCCACTTT. Translating it yields CASSSGQNSPLHF.

V usage is TRBV28 and J usage is TRBJ1-2, with D possibly being TRBD1 (5 bases). Germline V lookup: CDR1 MDHEN, CDR2 SYDVKM. Trimming pared 5 bases from V and 0 bases from J, leaving 16 bases between. The CDR3 consists of 16 residues. CDR3 DNA: TGTGCCAGCAGTCCTCGACAGACCCGAGCTAACTATGGCTACACCTTC. Residues: CASSPRQTRANYGYTF.

A word on this clone: The same CDR3 also results from other DNA sequences found in this sample. CDR3: CASSLQGNYGYTF. The CDR3 DNA is TGTGCCAGCAGCTTACAGGGGAACTATGGCTACACCTTC. The V gene is TRBV5-6, the J gene TRBJ1-2; 7 positions agree with TRBD1. Germline trimming cut 2 bases from V and 2 bases from J; bases unmatched to any gene: 0. Germline V gene data show CDR1 as SGHDT and CDR2 as YYEEEE. CDR3 size: 13 residues.

V and J are TRBV11-2 and TRBJ1-1; D possibly corresponds to TRBD1 (5 bases). V lost 5 bases and J lost 10, with 17 bases in between. Germline CDR1 SGHAT, CDR2 FQNNGV. This CDR3 is built from 13 residues. The CDR3 DNA sequence: TGTGCCAGCAGCCCTGATCAGGGAATTGGAGCTTTCTTT. Translated, it gives CASSPDQGIGAFF. The whole variable domain, filled in from reference TRBV11-2 and TRBJ1-1, reads EAGVAQSPRYKIIEKRQSVAFWCNPISGHATLYWYQQILGQGPKLLIQFQNNGVVDDSQLPKDRFSAERLKGVDSTLKIQPAKLEDSAVYLCASSPDQGIGAFFGQGTRLTVV.

The chain is built from TRBV27 and TRBJ1-2, with D possibly TRBD1 on 5 matching bases. Trimming left V 8 bases short and J 3 bases short, with 19 bases between. CDR1 is MNHEY and CDR2 is SMNVEV in the germline V gene (reference sequence). This CDR3 is 15 amino acids long. The CDR3 nucleotides read TGTGCCAGCTCCGGGGGGGGGAAAAGATACTATGGCTACACCTTC. Translating gives CASSGGGKRYYGYTF.

V usage is TRBV9 and J usage is TRBJ2-5; D unclear. Germline V gives CDR1 SGDLS, CDR2 YYNGEE. This CDR3 has 14 amino acids. Trimming left V 0 bases short and J 0 bases short, with 6 bases between. The CDR3 region has the DNA TGTGCCAGCAGCGTAGGGCCGTACCAAGAGACCCAGTACTTC. Encoded protein: CASSVGPYQETQYF.

The rearrangement uses TRBV19 and TRBJ1-5, with D possibly TRBD1 on 6 matching bases. V dropped 1 base and J dropped 7 bases, with 14 bases sitting between them. Germline lookup yields CDR1 LNHDA and CDR2 SQIVND (reference sequence). This CDR3 spans 15 amino acids. In DNA, the CDR3 is TGTGCCAGTAGTATAGCGTACAGGGTCGCCCAGCCCCAGCATTTT. Translated, it gives CASSIAYRVAQPQHF.

The V and J genes are TRBV5-5 and TRBJ1-1; tentative D call: TRBD1 (6 bases). Trimming removed 0 bases from V and 0 bases from J, with 18 bases in between. Looked up from germline, CDR1 is SGHKS and CDR2 is YYEKEE (reference sequence). This CDR3 comprises 18 residues. CDR3 sequence reads: CASSLVGGPTPMNTEAFF. The CDR3 DNA sequence: TGTGCCAGCAGCTTGGTTGGGGGCCCAACCCCAATGAACACTGAAGCTTTCTTT.

This chain links TRBV7-9 with TRBJ2-1, with 9 bases that match TRBD2. There are 14 residues in the CDR3. The V gene end was trimmed by 3 bases and the J gene end by 8 bases; junction bases not matched to a gene: 5. From germline, CDR1 is SEHNR and CDR2 FQNEAQ (reference sequence). CDR3 bases: TGTGCCAGCAGCTTGGGGACTAGCTGGTATGAGCAGTTCTTC. It specifies CASSLGTSWYEQFF. The entire variable domain, with the rest obtained from reference TRBV7-9 and TRBJ2-1, is as follows: DTGVSQNPRHKITKRGQNVTFRCDPISEHNRLYWYRQTLGQGPEFLTYFQNEAQLEKSRLLSDRFSAERPKGSFSTLEIQRTEQGDSAMYLCASSLGTSWYEQFFGPGTRLTVL.

This clone was counted only a few times. This chain connects TRBV6-4 to TRBJ1-6, with 9 bases lining up with TRBD1. Germline V gene data show CDR1 as MRHNA and CDR2 as SNTAGT. V lost 3 bases, J lost 6 bases, and 3 bases stayed unmatched. This CDR3 region has 15 residues. CDR3 amino acids: CASSEGTGINSPLHF. The CDR3 DNA reads TGTGCCAGCAGTGAGGGGACAGGGATTAATTCACCCCTCCACTTT.